This TCR beta chain appears in the sequencing data of a study of cytomegalovirus exposure and HLA in healthy donors. The PCR had 60 Vbeta and 13 Jbeta primers. Method: immunoSEQ multiplex PCR; TCRdb's copy keeps in-frame clones and lacks some. The profile covers 65,000 to 90,000 clones, with approximately 81% appearing a single time and 7.5% to 10% taken by the ten largest. V was clipped by 5 bases and J by 4 bases, with 9 bases between them. This CDR3 has 13 amino acids. Germline V gene data show CDR1 as MNHEY and CDR2 as SMNVEV (reference sequence). The source is a middle-aged woman in good health and CMV-seropositive. Sequencing was carried out using PBMCs. The rearrangement links TRBV27 to TRBJ1-3; D unresolved. CDR3 region: CASSLGHGNTIYF. CDR3 bases: TGTGCCAGCAGTCTAGGCCACGGAAACACCATATATTTT.